This TCR beta chain emerged from a study of T cell repertoires in cytomegalovirus infection. Study information: From public TCR beta signatures came an indication of both CMV infection and matching HLA type.

TCRdb itself ran the reads through MiXCR, one entry per CDR3 protein. Counted here are more than 250,000 distinct CDR3 sequences, roughly an eighth occurring once; the ten biggest clones make up 8.8%. The CDR3 is 17 amino acids. Germline lookup yields CDR1 SGHKS and CDR2 YYEKEE (reference sequence). Losses at the gene ends were 3 bases for V and 6 bases for J; bases not matched to a gene: 11. A remark on this clonotype: What it binds is unknown.

Study-wide points: Ex vivo responses were dominated by HLA-C-restricted CMV-specific TCR beta clonotypes.

Sequencing used PBMCs. The TCR comes from a human donor in good health (CMV status not recorded). Some clones in this sample may be carry-over from other donors' samples. The chain is built from TRBV5-5 and TRBJ1-3; 11 bases agree with TRBD1. CDR3 DNA sequence: TGTGCCAGCAGCTCTGGCCCGCCGGGACAGGGGGTAAACACCATATATTTT. It is translated as CASSSGPPGQGVNTIYF.